The 22 T cell receptor beta chains in this list originate from one sample, sequenced in a study of control samples from healthy donors and cancer patients. Produced via immunoSEQ multiplex PCR; TCRdb's table is partial and in-frame only. The repertoire includes 350,000 to 450,000 clones, 90% of them detected once, and 5% to 8% sits in the top ten. The sample was PBMCs. These receptors all come from a man between 40 and 49 years old with head and neck cancer.

This chain links TRBV5-8 with TRBJ2-7; D is uncertain. V lost 2 bases and J lost 9, with 12 bases in between. CDR3 length equals 12 residues. From germline, CDR1 is SGHTS and CDR2 YDEGEE. The CDR3 sequence: CASSLIGARQYF. In nucleotides, the CDR3 is TGTGCCAGCAGCTTAATTGGCGCGAGGCAGTACTTC.

This chain uses TRBV18 with TRBJ1-4, with D maybe TRBD1 (5 bases). The CDR3 is made up of 15 amino acids. V gave up 6 bases and J gave up 4 bases, with 15 bases separating them. From germline, CDR1 is KGHSH and CDR2 LQKENI. In DNA, the CDR3 is TGTGCCAGCTCCCCCGGGCGACAGAGTAATGAAAAACTGTTTTTT. Translating it yields CASSPGRQSNEKLFF. The whole variable domain, remainder taken from reference TRBV18 and TRBJ1-4, is NAGVMQNPRHLVRRRGQEARLRCSPMKGHSHVYWYRQLPEEGLKFMVYLQKENIIDESGMPKERFSAEFPKEGPSILRIQQVVRGDSAAYFCASSPGRQSNEKLFFGSGTQLSVL.

The chain uses TRBV29-1 and TRBJ2-2, with 8 bases identical to TRBD1. V gave up 7 bases and J gave up 0 bases; unmatched junction bases: 7. CDR1 SQVTM and CDR2 ANQGSEA come from the germline V gene. This CDR3 comprises 15 residues. This chain's CDR3 is CSGVTGASNTGELFF. The CDR3 DNA reads TGCAGCGGGGTGACAGGGGCGTCGAACACCGGGGAGCTGTTTTTT.

The chain joins TRBV19 to TRBJ2-3; 14 nucleotides line up with TRBD2. The trim removed 3 bases at V and 2 bases at J, leaving 7 bases unmatched. CDR1 and CDR2 from the germline V gene are LNHDA and SQIVND (reference sequence). The CDR3 loop spans 18 amino acids. In nucleotides, the CDR3 is TGTGCCAGTAGTATCCTGGGGACTAGCGGGGGACTCACAGATACGCAGTATTTT. Encoded protein: CASSILGTSGGLTDTQYF. The complete variable domain, with remaining parts taken from reference TRBV19 and TRBJ2-3, reads DGGITQSPKYLFRKEGQNVTLSCEQNLNHDAMYWYRQDPGQGLRLIYYSQIVNDFQKGDIAEGYSVSREKKESFPLTVTSAQKNPTAFYLCASSILGTSGGLTDTQYFGPGTRLTVL.

The chain combines TRBV9 with TRBJ1-6; 7 bases are shared with TRBD1. Germline CDR1 reads SGDLS; CDR2 reads YYNGEE. This CDR3 is 14 amino acids long. Trimming removed 4 bases from V and 9 bases from J; junction bases left unmatched: 7. CDR3 sequence (DNA): TGTGCCAGCAGCACCGGAACAGGGGCTTCACCCCTCCACTTT. It yields the protein CASSTGTGASPLHF.

A single count supports this clone. The chain recombines TRBV2 with TRBJ1-1; D perhaps matches TRBD1 (6 bases). Germline-derived CDR1 and CDR2 are SNHLY and FYNNEI. The V and J ends lost 2 bases and 7 bases respectively, with 17 bases between them. This CDR3 is built from 15 residues. The CDR3: CASSERGHEVDEAFF. The CDR3, as DNA: TGTGCCAGCAGTGAAAGGGGACACGAAGTCGATGAAGCTTTCTTT.

The count of this clone is one. The DNA for the CDR3 is TGTGCCAGCAGTGGGGGGGGAGACCCCAATGAGCAGTTCTTC. Its protein is CASSGGGDPNEQFF. The chain employs TRBV25-1 and TRBJ2-1, with 7 bases identical to TRBD2. V lost 4 bases and J lost 6; bases outside the gene matches: 6. CDR1 is MGHDK and CDR2 is SYGVNS in the germline V gene. This CDR3 spans 14 amino acids.

The chain links TRBV30 to TRBJ2-5; 7 bases match TRBD2. CDR1 GTSNPN and CDR2 SVGIG come from the germline V gene (reference sequence). The CDR3 runs 12 residues. In nucleotides, the CDR3 is TGTGCGGAGGGTGGCGGGGGAGAGACCCAGTACTTC. Protein sequence: CAEGGGGETQYF. Combining the CDR3 with reference TRBV30 and TRBJ2-5 gives the whole variable domain SQTIHQWPATLVQPVGSPLSLECTVEGTSNPNLYWYRQAAGRGLQLLFYSVGIGQISSEVPQNLSASRPQDRQFILSSKKLLLSDSGFYLCAEGGGGETQYFGPGTRLLVL.

The V gene is TRBV11-1, the J gene TRBJ2-5; TRBD2 agrees at 8 bases. The trim removed 4 bases at V and 4 bases at J, leaving 11 bases unmatched. The CDR3 is 16 amino acids. Germline V gene sequence: CDR1 SGHAT, CDR2 FQDESV (reference sequence). CDR3 bases: TGTGCCAGCAGCTATTCCGGGGGGGACCGAGGAGAGACCCAGTACTTC. Amino acid sequence: CASSYSGGDRGETQYF.

A note on this clone: The sample has other DNA sequences that encode this CDR3 too. The CDR3 DNA reads TGTGCCAGCAGCTATACTCGGGACTACGAGCAGTACTTC. It specifies CASSYTRDYEQYF. The chain is built from TRBV7-3 and TRBJ2-7; D is perhaps TRBD2 (5 bases). Trimming left V 4 bases short and J 3 bases short, with 10 bases between. CDR1 is SGHTA, CDR2 FQGTGA, per germline. The CDR3 is 13 amino acids.

This rearrangement joins TRBV27 to TRBJ2-1; D not resolved. The CDR3 consists of 12 residues. Germline V gene data show CDR1 as MNHEY and CDR2 as SMNVEV (reference sequence). Trimming took off 7 bases at V and 3 bases at J, with 7 bases between the two ends. The CDR3 region is CASTSGYNEQFF. CDR3 nucleotide sequence: TGTGCCAGCACCTCCGGCTACAATGAGCAGTTCTTC.

The rearrangement links TRBV27 to TRBJ1-4; no clear D gene. The CDR3 has 14 residues. V was clipped by 8 bases and J by 1 base, with 11 bases between them. Germline V gene lookup returns CDR1 MNHEY and CDR2 SMNVEV (reference sequence). The CDR3 nucleotides read TGTGCCAGCCCATCCGCTTTAACTAATGAAAAACTGTTTTTT. This translates into CASPSALTNEKLFF.

The J gene is TRBJ2-1, the V gene TRBV12-3 or TRBV12-4; unclear D gene. The CDR3 contains 10 residues. The V gene lost 6 bases and the J gene lost 9 bases, with 6 bases spanning the gap. CDR3 in DNA: TGTGCCAGCAGAAGTGGTGAGCAGTTCTTC. Its protein is CASRSGEQFF.

The rearrangement joins TRBV5-1 to TRBJ2-5; the D is unclear. CDR1 is SGHRS and CDR2 is YFSETQ in the germline V gene. V lost 4 bases to trimming and J lost 4 bases, with 11 bases between them. The CDR3 extends over 13 amino acids. As DNA, the CDR3 is TGCGCCAGCAGCCCCGGTCCGGGAGAGACCCAGTACTTC. As protein: CASSPGPGETQYF.

V and J are TRBV2 and TRBJ1-4, with D unresolved. This CDR3 is 11 amino acids long. The germline gives CDR1 SNHLY, CDR2 FYNNEI. Trimming left V 3 bases short and J 4 bases short, with 0 bases between. The CDR3 here is CASSDNEKLFF. DNA for the CDR3: TGTGCCAGCAGTGATAATGAAAAACTGTTTTTT.

The J gene is TRBJ1-1, the V gene TRBV29-1; 7 bases map to TRBD1. The CDR3 contains 12 residues. From germline, CDR1 is SQVTM and CDR2 ANQGSEA. Unmatched junction bases numbered 10, after V lost 8 bases and J lost 7 bases. The CDR3 DNA is TGCAGCTATCCGGGACAGCTAAATGAAGCTTTCTTT. Amino acids: CSYPGQLNEAFF.

V usage is TRBV7-9 and J usage is TRBJ2-2; tentatively, D is TRBD1 (5 bases). The CDR3 runs to 18 residues. V shed 0 bases and J shed 4 bases, with 18 bases lying between them. From germline, CDR1 is SEHNR and CDR2 FQNEAQ (reference sequence). The CDR3 reads CASSLATTRQFFTGELFF. CDR3 in DNA: TGTGCCAGCAGCTTAGCCACAACCAGACAGTTTTTCACCGGGGAGCTGTTTTTT.

This sequence joins TRBV20-1 and TRBJ1-1, with unresolved D. Germline loops: CDR1 DFQATT, CDR2 SNEGSKA (reference sequence). V lost 4 bases and J 6 bases, leaving 12 bases between the germline ends. The CDR3 runs to 12 residues. CDR3 DNA: TGCAGTGCTACTGATGGAAGCGCTGAAGCTTTCTTT. It specifies CSATDGSAEAFF.

The rearrangement joins TRBV28 to TRBJ1-2, with D maybe TRBD1 (5 bases). CDR3 length: 13 amino acids. V lost 6 bases and J lost 4, with 12 bases in between. Germline V gene lookup returns CDR1 MDHEN and CDR2 SYDVKM. This CDR3 is CASSPGTSYGYTF. The CDR3 bases are TGTGCCAGCAGCCCCGGGACCAGCTATGGCTACACCTTC.

The J gene is TRBJ1-4, the V gene TRBV5-4, with D perhaps TRBD1 (5 bases). This CDR3 has 15 amino acids. Between the trimmed V and J ends, which lost 0 bases and 7 bases, there was a span of 13 bases. Germline V gene data show CDR1 as SGHNT and CDR2 as YYREEE (reference sequence). The CDR3 nucleotides are TGTGCCAGCAGCTTGGGGACACCCGCGGGTGAAAAACTGTTTTTT. It codes for CASSLGTPAGEKLFF.

The rearrangement links TRBV9 to TRBJ1-2; perhaps TRBD1 as D (6 bases). The CDR3 has 11 amino acids. The germline V and J ends were trimmed by 4 bases and 14 bases, with 15 bases remaining between them. Germline-derived CDR1 and CDR2 are SGDLS and YYNGEE. The chain's CDR3 is CASSLQGARTF. The CDR3 DNA reads as TGTGCCAGCAGCTTACAGGGAGCGAGGACCTTC. The entire variable domain, with the rest obtained from reference TRBV9 and TRBJ1-2, is as follows: DSGVTQTPKHLITATGQRVTLRCSPRSGDLSVYWYQQSLDQGLQFLIQYYNGEERAKGNILERFSAQQFPDLHSELNLSSLELGDSALYFCASSLQGARTFGSGTRLTVV.

The chain employs TRBV7-3 and TRBJ1-2, with 10 bases identical to TRBD1. This CDR3 contains 13 residues. The germline CDR1 and CDR2 sequences are SGHTA and FQGTGA. The J segment lost 6 bases and the V segment lost 5 bases, leaving 3 bases of the junction unmatched. The CDR3 sequence is CASSPTGGDGYTF. For the CDR3, the DNA is TGTGCCAGCAGCCCGACAGGGGGCGATGGCTACACCTTC.